The 31 T cell receptor beta chains in this list originate from one sample, sequenced in a study of neurological immune-mediated disorders. Time point defined: longitudinal time-point 3. One entry per CDR3 protein, called by TCRdb with MiXCR from the 5' RACE reads. Counted here are roughly 45,000 distinct CDR3 sequences, approximately 12% occurring once; the ten biggest clones make up roughly 11%. Sequenced input: PBMCs. The receptors were sampled from a man aged 25-40 years in good health.

Many counts were recorded for this clonotype. The gene calls are TRBV5-1 and TRBJ2-1; D is perhaps TRBD2 (6 bases). The germline V gene has CDR1 SGHRS and CDR2 YFSETQ. The CDR3 sequence is 14 residues long. The ends were cut back, 2 bases at V and 3 bases at J, with 9 bases in the middle. The CDR3: CASSFTSSYNEQFF. The CDR3 DNA reads TGCGCCAGCAGCTTCACTAGCAGCTACAATGAGCAGTTCTTC.

In its sample, this clonotype was seen many times. The J gene is TRBJ2-1, the V gene TRBV7-9; 7 bases line up with TRBD2. CDR3 length equals 13 residues. CDR1 SEHNR and CDR2 FQNEAQ come from the germline V gene (reference sequence). The V gene end was trimmed by 3 bases and the J gene end by 6 bases; junction bases not matched to a gene: 2. In DNA, the CDR3 is TGTGCCAGCAGCTTGTCGGGAGGCAATGAGCAGTTCTTC. Its translation is CASSLSGGNEQFF.

A note on this clonotype: This may be a read error, as it is one base from a much larger clone. The rearrangement links TRBV5-1 to TRBJ2-3; 7 nucleotides line up with TRBD2. V lost 7 bases and J lost 2; bases outside the gene matches: 4. In germline, CDR1 is SGHRS, CDR2 YFSETQ. The CDR3 has 13 residues. The DNA for the CDR3 is TGCGCCAGCGACCGGGGGGACACAGATACGCAGTATTTT. It encodes CASDRGDTDTQYF. The full variable domain, in which reference TRBV5-1 and TRBJ2-3 provide the parts outside the CDR3, is KAGVTQTPRYLIKTRGQQVTLSCSPISGHRSVSWYQQTPGQGLQFLFEYFSETQRNKGNFPGRFSGRQFSNSRSEMNVSTLELGDSALYLCASDRGDTDTQYFGPGTRLTVL.

This clonotype was detected many times. V usage is TRBV20-1 and J usage is TRBJ1-1; 8 bases line up with TRBD1. V dropped 3 bases and J dropped 10; count of bases not matched to a gene: 4. The germline V gene has CDR1 DFQATT and CDR2 SNEGSKA (reference sequence). The length of the CDR3 is 11 residues. The CDR3 DNA is TGCAGTGCTAGGCAGGGGGCCGGAGCTTTCTTT. It is translated as CSARQGAGAFF.

In its sample, this clonotype was seen a few times. V usage is TRBV2 and J usage is TRBJ2-2; 10 nucleotides align to TRBD2. Germline V gives CDR1 SNHLY, CDR2 FYNNEI. Germline trimming cut 10 bases from V and 2 bases from J; bases unmatched to any gene: 7. The CDR3 extends over 15 amino acids. CDR3 amino acids: CAIAGTSANTGELFF. For the CDR3, the DNA is TGTGCCATCGCCGGGACTAGCGCTAACACCGGGGAGCTGTTTTTT.

The chain links TRBV5-1 to TRBJ2-2; TRBD2 matches 7 bases. J gave up 1 base and V 0 bases, and 3 bases lay outside the gene matches. CDR1 SGHRS and CDR2 YFSETQ come from the germline V gene. This CDR3 comprises 16 residues. CDR3 in amino acids: CASSLGAGENTGELFF. The CDR3 DNA sequence: TGCGCCAGCAGCTTGGGGGCGGGAGAGAACACCGGGGAGCTGTTTTTT.

This clonotype was observed a few times. This chain links TRBV20-1 with TRBJ2-7; TRBD1 aligns across 7 bases. This CDR3 spans 14 amino acids. Losses at the gene ends were 6 bases for V and 1 base for J; bases not matched to a gene: 9. Germline assignment: CDR1 DFQATT and CDR2 SNEGSKA (reference sequence). CDR3 loop: CSAIREGQSYEQYF. CDR3 coding DNA: TGCAGTGCAATCCGTGAGGGACAGTCCTACGAGCAGTACTTC.

This clonotype has at least ten counts. The V and J genes are TRBV5-1 and TRBJ1-1; D gene ambiguous. Germline V gene lookup returns CDR1 SGHRS and CDR2 YFSETQ. The V end was cut by 5 bases, the J end by 5 bases, with 22 bases between. This CDR3 is built from 16 residues. The CDR3 nucleotides read TGCGCCAGCAGTCCTGAGACCCACGGAGTTGGGACTGAAGCTTTCTTT. Translation gives CASSPETHGVGTEAFF.

For this clonotype: A read error may be the cause here, since a much bigger clone is one base away. The V and J genes are TRBV4-1 and TRBJ2-3; D ambiguous. Looked up from germline, CDR1 is MGHRA and CDR2 is YSYEKL. The CDR3 extends over 17 amino acids. The CDR3 region is CTSSQSTMGFDTDTQYF. As DNA, the CDR3 is TGCACCAGCAGCCAATCCACCATGGGGTTCGACACAGATACGCAGTATTTT.

The rearrangement links TRBV10-3 to TRBJ2-5, with D perhaps TRBD1 (6 bases). Per germline, CDR1 ENHRY and CDR2 SYGVKD. V was clipped by 4 bases and J by 1 base, with 13 bases between them. The CDR3 spans 15 residues. CDR3 in amino acids: CAISGERGTQETQYF. In nucleotides, the CDR3 is TGTGCCATCAGTGGGGAGAGGGGGACCCAAGAGACCCAGTACTTC.

Ten or more counts support this clonotype. The CDR3 region is CASSLWTSGAREQYF. The CDR3 DNA is TGTGCCAGCAGTTTATGGACTAGCGGAGCCCGCGAGCAGTACTTC. J is TRBJ2-7 and V is TRBV28, with 9 nucleotides matching TRBD2. After removal of 0 bases from V and 6 bases from J, the junction contained 6 bases not matched to a gene. The CDR3 covers 15 residues. Germline CDR1 reads MDHEN; CDR2 reads SYDVKM.

This clonotype was seen a few times. This sequence joins TRBV18 and TRBJ1-5; the match to TRBD1 covers 7 bases. The ends lost 2 bases at V and 4 bases at J; junction bases unmatched: 14. This CDR3 is 18 amino acids long. CDR1 and CDR2 (germline): KGHSH, LQKENI. The chain's CDR3 is CASSPWREGAYGNQPQHF. The CDR3 DNA follows: TGTGCCAGCTCACCATGGCGGGAGGGGGCGTATGGAAATCAGCCCCAGCATTTT.

This clonotype was detected ten times or more. The chain is built from TRBV7-8 and TRBJ2-2; maybe TRBD2 (7 bases). Germline values: CDR1 SGHVS, CDR2 FQNEAQ. The CDR3 covers 15 residues. V shed 5 bases and J shed 3 bases, with 13 bases lying between them. The DNA for the CDR3 is TGTGCCAGCAGCCCGAGGGGGGGTTACACCGGGGAGCTGTTTTTT. This translates into CASSPRGGYTGELFF.

This clonotype has ten or more counts. The gene calls are TRBV20-1 and TRBJ2-3; D not certain. The CDR3 runs to 12 residues. V lost 4 bases and J 3 bases, leaving 8 bases between the germline ends. Looked up from germline, CDR1 is DFQATT and CDR2 is SNEGSKA (reference sequence). In nucleotides, the CDR3 is TGCAGTGCTATGGCAGATACAGATACGCAGTATTTT. Its translation is CSAMADTDTQYF.

For this clonotype: This may stem from a read error, because a much larger clone lies one nucleotide away. The chain links TRBV20-1 to TRBJ2-3; TRBD2 might be the D (6 bases). Germline CDR1 DFQATT, CDR2 SNEGSKA (reference sequence). Trimming stripped 5 bases from V and 7 bases from J, with 16 bases between. The CDR3 contains 13 residues. For the CDR3, the DNA is TGCAGTGCTTCTAGCGAAAACAAACATACGCAGTATTTT. Translating gives CSASSENKHTQYF.

The sample holds many counts of this clonotype. The gene calls are TRBV20-1 and TRBJ1-1, with D possibly matching TRBD1 (6 bases). The CDR3 extends over 12 amino acids. Germline CDR1 is DFQATT and CDR2 is SNEGSKA (reference sequence). The ends were cut back, 6 bases at V and 4 bases at J, with 12 bases in the middle. In nucleotides, the CDR3 is TGCAGTGCCCGCTACAGGGCCACTGAAGCTTTCTTT. Encoded protein: CSARYRATEAFF.

This clonotype was detected ten times or more. The gene calls are TRBV12-5 and TRBJ2-2; TRBD1 matches at 7 bases. V was clipped by 9 bases and J by 0 bases; unmatched bases: 4. CDR3 length: 14 amino acids. Looked up from germline, CDR1 is LGHNT and CDR2 is FRNRAP. The CDR3: CASTGASNTGELFF. The CDR3 DNA follows: TGTGCTAGCACAGGGGCCTCGAACACCGGGGAGCTGTTTTTT.

This clonotype was seen at least ten times. The chain uses TRBV28 and TRBJ2-3, with 8 bases that match TRBD1. Per germline, CDR1 MDHEN and CDR2 SYDVKM. The CDR3 is made up of 13 amino acids. V lost 6 bases and J lost 4; bases outside the gene matches: 3. The CDR3 loop reads CASRGQGADTQYF. The CDR3 coding sequence is TGTGCCAGCAGAGGACAGGGCGCAGATACGCAGTATTTT.

This clonotype was found many times. The chain employs TRBV5-6 and TRBJ2-2; D remains unclear. The germline V gene has CDR1 SGHDT and CDR2 YYEEEE. V gave up 2 bases and J gave up 6 bases, with 8 bases separating them. The CDR3 has 13 amino acids. CDR3 in DNA: TGTGCCAGCAGCTTTGGGTTACCCGGGGAGCTGTTTTTT. Protein sequence: CASSFGLPGELFF. The whole variable domain, remainder taken from reference TRBV5-6 and TRBJ2-2, is DAGVTQSPTHLIKTRGQQVTLRCSPKSGHDTVSWYQQALGQGPQFIFQYYEEEERQRGNFPDRFSGHQFPNYSSELNVNALLLGDSALYLCASSFGLPGELFFGEGSRLTVL.

This clonotype came up many times. In DNA, the CDR3 is TGCGCCAGCAGCTTGGAAGTAGCGGTGAACACCGGGGAGCTGTTTTTT. It specifies CASSLEVAVNTGELFF. This chain uses TRBV5-1 with TRBJ2-2; TRBD2 is a possible D gene (6 bases). V was shortened by 0 bases and J by 1 base, with 10 bases between the two germline ends. Germline-derived CDR1 and CDR2 are SGHRS and YFSETQ. The CDR3 totals 16 residues.

This clonotype was counted at least ten times. A read error may produce the germline difference seen at one junction end. The CDR3 bases are TGTGCCACCAGCGATTTGGAAGAGACCCAGTACTTC. It encodes CATSDLEETQYF. The chain employs TRBV24-1 and TRBJ2-5; D gene ambiguous. The germline gives CDR1 KGHDR, CDR2 SFDVKD. This CDR3 comprises 12 residues.

This clonotype was picked up many times. The J gene is TRBJ1-1, the V gene TRBV10-3; D is undetermined. Trimming cost V 6 bases and J 1 base, with 9 bases left between them. This CDR3 is built from 13 residues. Germline V lookup: CDR1 ENHRY, CDR2 SYGVKD. CDR3 residues: CAIRGTENTEAFF. Here the CDR3 DNA reads TGTGCCATCAGAGGTACAGAGAACACTGAAGCTTTCTTT.

This clonotype was counted many times. The chain couples TRBV5-1 to TRBJ1-2; weak D call: TRBD1 (5 bases). There are 12 residues in the CDR3. Germline V lookup: CDR1 SGHRS, CDR2 YFSETQ. The V end was cut by 5 bases, the J end by 7 bases, with 12 bases between. The CDR3 loop reads CASSSGGFGYTF. The CDR3 nucleotides are TGCGCCAGCAGTTCTGGGGGGTTTGGCTACACCTTC.

This clonotype was found once. The chain recombines TRBV25-1 with TRBJ2-1; a possible D gene is TRBD2 (6 bases). V was shortened by 5 bases and J by 0 bases, with 17 bases between the two germline ends. The CDR3 is 17 amino acids. In germline, CDR1 is MGHDK, CDR2 SYGVNS. This CDR3 reads CASSTTRWSSSYNEQFF. As DNA, the CDR3 is TGTGCCAGCAGTACGACTAGATGGAGTAGCTCCTACAATGAGCAGTTCTTC.

This clonotype was observed many times. This chain links TRBV14 with TRBJ2-7; 10 bases are a match to TRBD2. The CDR3 spans 14 residues. The germline V gene has CDR1 SGHDN and CDR2 FVKESK. J lost 2 bases, V lost 4 bases, and 2 bases had no gene match. The CDR3 region has the DNA TGTGCCAGCAGCCCGGGGACTAGCGCCTACGAGCAGTACTTC. Residues: CASSPGTSAYEQYF.

This clonotype was counted at least ten times. The CDR3 here is CASSSNSGDTQYF. The CDR3 bases are TGTGCCAGCTCATCTAACTCGGGGGATACGCAGTATTTT. This sequence joins TRBV18 and TRBJ2-3, with D possibly being TRBD2 (5 bases). V was pared by 5 bases and J by 6 bases, with 12 bases between. Per the germline V gene, CDR1 is KGHSH and CDR2 is LQKENI. This CDR3 is built from 13 residues. Complete variable domain (other parts from reference TRBV18 and TRBJ2-3): NAGVMQNPRHLVRRRGQEARLRCSPMKGHSHVYWYRQLPEEGLKFMVYLQKENIIDESGMPKERFSAEFPKEGPSILRIQQVVRGDSAAYFCASSSNSGDTQYFGPGTRLTVL.

Remarks on this clonotype: The junction and the germline gene differ at one end; a read error may be behind it. V gene TRBV9 combines with J gene TRBJ2-5; D ambiguous. CDR3 length: 13 amino acids. Germline CDR1 is SGDLS and CDR2 is YYNGEE. CDR3 coding DNA: TGTTCCAGTAGCTCCCCGTACCAAGAGACCCAGTACTTC. Amino acids: CSSSSPYQETQYF.

This clonotype was observed once. The genes are TRBV4-2 and TRBJ2-5, with 11 bases aligning to TRBD2. V lost 2 bases and J lost 11; bases outside the gene matches: 19. The V gene's germline CDR1 is LGHNA and CDR2 YNFKEQ. The CDR3 has 18 residues. The CDR3 DNA is TGTGCCAGCAGCCAACCGGTACTAGCGGGAGAAAAGGTGGCGGAGCAGTACTTC. It yields the protein CASSQPVLAGEKVAEQYF.

As regards this clonotype: The CDR3 does not end in the conserved phenylalanine or tryptophan, so this is likely a read error. As DNA, the CDR3 is TGTGCCAGCAGTCCACCCCAGGGGTCACCCCTCCACTCT. It is translated as CASSPPQGSPLHS. The rearrangement links TRBV12-3 or TRBV12-4 to TRBJ1-6, with D possibly TRBD1 on 6 matching bases. The CDR3 is 13 residues long. Trimming removed 5 bases at V and 10 bases at J, with 12 bases between.

The chain joins TRBV10-2 to TRBJ2-2; 8 bases fit TRBD1. J lost 6 bases, V lost 5 bases, and 8 bases had no gene match. In germline, CDR1 is WSHSY, CDR2 SAAADI. The CDR3 contains 15 residues. The CDR3 nucleotides are TGCGCCAGCAGTCCGGGACAGGACCTGTCCGGGGAGCTGTTTTTT. This codes for CASSPGQDLSGELFF.

This clonotype occurred many times. The CDR3 sequence: CASSQRDGIMSDTQYF. CDR3 sequence (DNA): TGTGCCAGCAGCCAGCGGGACGGGATAATGTCAGATACGCAGTATTTT. The chain has TRBV4-2 and TRBJ2-3; possible D gene TRBD2, 6 bases. The germline V gene encodes CDR1 LGHNA and CDR2 YNFKEQ. V gave up 3 bases and J gave up 4 bases, with 17 bases separating them. The CDR3 runs 16 residues.